This TCR beta chain was sequenced during a study of T cell responses to AZD1222 COVID-19 vaccine. TCRdb keeps only in-frame clones here, not all; method: immunoSEQ multiplex PCR. The table has around 130,000 clones, approximately 91% seen once. Trimming stripped 1 base from V and 4 bases from J, with 3 bases between. Germline V CDR1 and CDR2: SGHNT, YENEEA. The CDR3 runs 12 residues. The chain employs TRBV11-3 and TRBJ2-3; D is ambiguous. This clonotype was obtained from an adult who received the AZD1222 COVID-19 vaccine. Here the sequenced sample was peripheral blood, taken 28 days after the second AZD1222 dose. The DNA for the CDR3 is TGTGCCAGCAGCTTAGGGGCAGATACGCAGTATTTT. It yields the protein CASSLGADTQYF.